This T cell receptor beta chain is drawn from a study of T-cell reconstitution after alpha-beta-depleted transplantation in children (dated by TCRdb to about 2016). Study-wide context: T-cell immune reconstitution after TCRalphabeta/CD19-depleted allogeneic hematopoietic cell transplantation in children was quantitatively tracked in the study by means of TCR repertoire profiling.

Library method: PCR. Reads for this sample came from an Illumina HiSeq 2500. TCR libraries were prepared with molecular barcoding, using unique molecular identifiers to normalize TCRbeta repertoire quantification. Using fastp trimming at Q25 and MiXCR clonotype assembly, TCRdb reanalyzed the public sequencing data and kept in-frame beta chains. Each CDR3 protein gets just one entry, which takes the most common genes and DNA from the rows behind it. Here the sample has hundreds of thousands of distinct CDR3 sequences; around 7.8% occur a single time. The ten largest clonotypes hold 6.3% of the sample. What the study reported, not specific to this receptor: Over subsequent months, a decline in hyperexpanded clone frequencies was noted, and after one year, T-cell counts and TCRbeta diversity were mostly ascribed to newly produced T cells. Apparently early alphabetaT-cell count recovery about two months after transplant reportedly relied on only several hundred rapidly expanded clones derived from non-depleted graft cells. The high TCRbeta diversity at day 60 in some patients was ascribed to recipient T cells and intrathymic progenitors that had survived conditioning.

What this sample's treatment or condition label stands for: allogeneic hematopoietic cell transplantation with graft depleted of TCRalphabeta T cells and CD19 B cells. Transplant recipients were children who received TCRalphabeta/CD19-depleted allogeneic hematopoietic cell grafts. The sample holds many counts of this clonotype. Its antigen remains unidentified. No base-level quality is on record; no much larger clone is a single base apart. The CDR3 has 14 amino acids, counting the end cysteine and phenylalanine. Kept here is only the CDR3 DNA, which spans 42 bases and is read in frame from base 1. Unmatched junction bases come to 4, with V trimmed by 5 bases and J by 5 bases. The germline V gene provides CDR1 SGHVS and CDR2 FQNEAQ.

The chain links TRBV7-8 with TRBJ2-5, with TRBD2 matching 11 junction bases. The receptor comes from a male patient aged 10-17 years who had a stem cell transplant for acute lymphoblastic leukemia, so the T cells may come from the graft donor. The source was PBMCs, mostly from graft donor cells, collected 180 days after TCRalphabeta/CD19-depleted stem cell transplant. The DNA sequence is as follows: TGTGCCAGCAGCATTAGCGGGGGGGTTGAGACCCAGTACTTC. It translates to CASSISGGVETQYF.